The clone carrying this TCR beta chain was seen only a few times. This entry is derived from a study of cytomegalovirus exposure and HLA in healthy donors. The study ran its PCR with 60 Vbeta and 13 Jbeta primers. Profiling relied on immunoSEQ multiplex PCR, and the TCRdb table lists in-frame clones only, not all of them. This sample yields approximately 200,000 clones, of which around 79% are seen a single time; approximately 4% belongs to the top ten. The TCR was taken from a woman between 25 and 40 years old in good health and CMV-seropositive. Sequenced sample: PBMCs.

This CDR3 reads CASSLAPNRGGNTIYF. CDR3 nucleotide sequence: TGTGCCAGCAGCTTAGCACCGAACAGGGGTGGAAACACCATATATTTT. This chain joins TRBV7-8 and TRBJ1-3, with 7 bases identical to TRBD1. J lost 3 bases, V lost 0 bases, and 5 bases had no gene match. CDR3 size: 16 residues. Germline CDR1 is SGHVS and CDR2 is FQNEAQ.